The table lists the clone carrying this T cell receptor (beta chain) with a count of one. What it binds is not known. The CDR3 is 16 residues long. Germline V gene sequence: CDR1 SQVTM, CDR2 ANQGSEA. Germline trimming cut 1 base from V and 4 bases from J; bases unmatched to any gene: 12. Hyperthyroidism patients were newly diagnosed, had disease duration under 2 months, and were aged 18 to 65 years. Exclusion of a patient resulted from uncontrolled infection, other autoimmune disease, pregnancy or lactation. Diagnosis rested on symptoms, serum thyroxine and TRAb, thyroid ultrasound, and orbital computed tomography. This record belongs to a study of T cells in Graves' hyperthyroidism and ophthalmopathy. Study-wide results and limits: Before onset, by a median of around 6.4 months, the model predicted ophthalmopathy.

Amplified TCR beta CDR3 regions derived from RNA transcripts. Carried out on the TCR CDR3, a first-round RT-PCR used the HTBI primer set. TCRdb reanalysed the multiplex PCR reads using MiXCR and keeps one entry per CDR3 protein. Among about 840,000 distinct CDR3 sequences listed, over 35% were seen once. The sequence derives from a man aged 18 to 29 with Graves' hyperthyroidism. The chain has TRBV29-1 and TRBJ2-7; TRBD1 matches at 8 bases. The material sequenced was blood. The CDR3, as DNA: TGCAGCGTTGAAGGGCCGCGCGCACAGGGGGTATACGAGCAGTACTTC. It encodes CSVEGPRAQGVYEQYF.